What follows are 9 T cell receptor beta chains derived from one specimen sequenced in a study of cytomegalovirus exposure and HLA in healthy donors. PCR involved 60 Vbeta and 13 Jbeta primers. The protocol was immunoSEQ multiplex PCR, while the TCRdb copy is restricted to in-frame clones and leaves out a portion. The sample has fewer than 250,000 clones; about three quarters are singletons. Sequencing used PBMCs. The receptor set was obtained from a woman between 35 and 50 years old in good health and CMV-seronegative.

This clone was picked up one time. This chain joins TRBV27 and TRBJ2-3; no clear D gene. The CDR3 length is 13 residues. CDR1 and CDR2 from the germline V gene are MNHEY and SMNVEV (reference sequence). Trimming removed 4 bases from V and 5 bases from J, with 10 bases in between. The CDR3 DNA reads as TGTGCCAGCAGTTACCTTAGTAGAGATACGCAGTATTTT. It encodes CASSYLSRDTQYF.

The J gene is TRBJ2-3, the V gene TRBV5-1, with D possibly being TRBD2 (6 bases). V lost 5 bases, J lost 0 bases, and 10 bases lay in between. Germline V gene lookup returns CDR1 SGHRS and CDR2 YFSETQ. The CDR3 runs to 14 residues. Here the CDR3 reads CASSSGTSTDTQYF. The CDR3 coding sequence is TGCGCCAGCAGTTCTGGGACTAGCACAGATACGCAGTATTTT.

V gene TRBV7-9 combines with J gene TRBJ2-5; D is ambiguous. V lost 4 bases and J 5 bases, leaving 8 bases between the germline ends. The germline V gene has CDR1 SEHNR and CDR2 FQNEAQ (reference sequence). The CDR3 consists of 12 residues. CDR3 region: CASSSLGETQYF. In DNA form, the CDR3 reads TGTGCCAGCAGCTCCCTCGGGGAGACCCAGTACTTC. Full variable domain (missing parts from reference TRBV7-9 and TRBJ2-5): DTGVSQNPRHKITKRGQNVTFRCDPISEHNRLYWYRQTLGQGPEFLTYFQNEAQLEKSRLLSDRFSAERPKGSFSTLEIQRTEQGDSAMYLCASSSLGETQYFGPGTRLLVL.

CDR3 sequence: CASSQVQGSYEQYV. CDR3 in DNA: TGCGCCAGCAGCCAAGTCCAGGGGTCCTACGAGCAGTACGTC. V is TRBV4-1 and J is TRBJ2-7; D possibly corresponds to TRBD1 (6 bases). V lost 1 base to trimming and J lost 1 base, with 8 bases between them. The CDR3 length is 14 residues. CDR1 is MGHRA, CDR2 YSYEKL, per germline.

The gene calls are TRBV19 and TRBJ1-2, with 8 bases fitting TRBD1. V was clipped by 7 bases and J by 5 bases; unmatched bases: 12. CDR1 and CDR2 (germline): LNHDA, SQIVND (reference sequence). The CDR3 loop spans 15 amino acids. The DNA of the CDR3 is TGTGCCAGTACCCCGTTGGAGGGACAGGTATATGGCTACACCTTC. It encodes CASTPLEGQVYGYTF. Full variable domain (remainder filled in from reference TRBV19 and TRBJ1-2): DGGITQSPKYLFRKEGQNVTLSCEQNLNHDAMYWYRQDPGQGLRLIYYSQIVNDFQKGDIAEGYSVSREKKESFPLTVTSAQKNPTAFYLCASTPLEGQVYGYTFGSGTRLTVV.

This chain uses TRBV21-1 with TRBJ2-2; TRBD2 is the table's D call, not checked against the DNA. TRBV21-1 is shown as a pseudogene. The CDR3 is made up of 13 amino acids. The CDR3 sequence: CASNGGRSGELFF. CDR3 coding DNA: TGTGCCAGCAACGGGGGACGGTCCGGGGAGCTGTTTTTT.

The chain joins TRBV6-1 to TRBJ1-1; D is ambiguous. The CDR3 has 11 residues. V dropped 5 bases and J dropped 7 bases, with 8 bases sitting between them. The germline V gene has CDR1 MNHNS and CDR2 SASEGT. The CDR3 DNA sequence: TGTGCCAGCAGTACCGACTATGAAGCTTTCTTT. This sequence encodes CASSTDYEAFF.

CDR3 sequence (DNA): TGCGCCAGCAGCCAACCGGGACTGTGTGGTGAGCAGTACGTC. Residues: CASSQPGLCGEQYV. J is TRBJ2-7 and V is TRBV4-3, with a possible D match to TRBD2 (6 bases). Germline CDR1 LGHNA, CDR2 YSLEER. Trimming took 2 bases from V and 7 from J, leaving 15 bases between them. CDR3 length: 14 amino acids.

The CDR3 is CASGPSGRSYNEQFF. Written as DNA, the CDR3 is TGTGCTAGTGGCCCTAGCGGGAGGTCCTACAATGAGCAGTTCTTC. V is TRBV12-5 and J is TRBJ2-1; 11 bases align to TRBD2. The CDR3 extends over 15 amino acids. Unmatched junction bases numbered 2, after V lost 6 bases and J lost 1 base. Germline V gene data show CDR1 as LGHNT and CDR2 as FRNRAP.